The 12 T cell receptor beta chains given below trace back to one sample, sequenced in a study of OX40 agonist ivuxolimab in advanced cancers. Generated by immunoSEQ multiplex PCR, the TCRdb table keeps only in-frame clones and is missing some. In the table there are 77,000 or so clones, 90% of which are singletons. The sequences come from CD4+ or CD8+ T cells sorted from blood, collected in a trial of the OX40 agonist ivuxolimab. These receptors came from an adult with an advanced solid tumor such as melanoma, head and neck, liver or kidney cancer.

The chain uses TRBV5-4 and TRBJ1-1, with D unresolved. Trimming took off 1 base at V and 7 bases at J, with 14 bases between the two ends. The CDR3 runs to 14 residues. Per the germline V gene, CDR1 is SGHNT and CDR2 is YYREEE (reference sequence). The chain's CDR3 is CASSLFRGIGEAFF. The CDR3 nucleotides read TGTGCCAGCAGCTTGTTTCGAGGGATCGGTGAAGCTTTCTTT.

The J gene is TRBJ2-3, the V gene TRBV28; D possibly corresponds to TRBD2 (5 bases). This CDR3 comprises 15 residues. Germline V gene lookup returns CDR1 MDHEN and CDR2 SYDVKM. V lost 5 bases, J lost 1 base, and 13 bases lay in between. The CDR3, as DNA: TGTGCCAGCAGTCCAGGCGGGCGGGGCACAGATACGCAGTATTTT. It encodes CASSPGGRGTDTQYF.

The V call is TRBV7-9, the J call TRBJ2-7; weak D call: TRBD1 (8 bases). This CDR3 is 13 amino acids long. Germline CDR1 reads SEHNR; CDR2 reads FQNEAQ (reference sequence). V gave up 7 bases and J gave up 9 bases, with 19 bases separating them. CDR3: CASTRQGRGVQYF. In nucleotides, the CDR3 is TGTGCCAGCACTAGACAGGGGAGGGGTGTGCAGTACTTC.

V gene TRBV9 combines with J gene TRBJ2-1; 9 bases are a match to TRBD2. From germline, CDR1 is SGDLS and CDR2 YYNGEE. The J segment lost 8 bases and the V segment lost 2 bases, leaving 8 bases of the junction unmatched. The CDR3 extends over 15 amino acids. In nucleotides, the CDR3 is TGTGCCAGCAGCGTTAGCGGGGGACCCCCAGATGAGCAGTTCTTC. It is translated as CASSVSGGPPDEQFF. The full variable domain, with the rest looked up from reference TRBV9 and TRBJ2-1, is DSGVTQTPKHLITATGQRVTLRCSPRSGDLSVYWYQQSLDQGLQFLIQYYNGEERAKGNILERFSAQQFPDLHSELNLSSLELGDSALYFCASSVSGGPPDEQFFGPGTRLTVL.

This clone was observed a handful of times. This chain links TRBV28 with TRBJ1-2; D may be TRBD1 (5 bases). Trimming cost V 2 bases and J 5 bases, with 12 bases left between them. Germline V gives CDR1 MDHEN, CDR2 SYDVKM. The CDR3 loop spans 14 amino acids. This CDR3 is CASSLAPGTYGYTF. CDR3 DNA: TGTGCCAGCAGTTTAGCCCCTGGGACGTATGGCTACACCTTC.

J is TRBJ2-7 and V is TRBV28; 11 nucleotides line up with TRBD2. Per the germline V gene, CDR1 is MDHEN and CDR2 is SYDVKM. J gave up 2 bases and V 5 bases, and 5 bases lay outside the gene matches. This CDR3 is built from 15 residues. CDR3 bases: TGTGCCAGCAGTGCACCGGGACTAGCGGCCTACGAGCAGTACTTC. This sequence encodes CASSAPGLAAYEQYF.

The count of this clone is one. The genes are TRBV5-1 and TRBJ2-3; no firm D call. With 3 bases removed from V and 6 bases from J, the gap between germline ends came to 11 bases. The germline gives CDR1 SGHRS, CDR2 YFSETQ. This CDR3 region has 13 residues. The CDR3 loop is CASSSQPFDTQYF. The DNA of the CDR3 is TGCGCCAGCAGCTCCCAGCCTTTCGATACGCAGTATTTT.

This chain uses TRBV7-2 with TRBJ2-7, with 7 bases lining up with TRBD2. In germline, CDR1 is SGHTA, CDR2 FQGNSA. The V and J ends lost 3 bases and 4 bases, in that order; junction bases with no gene match: 9. There are 15 residues in the CDR3. The CDR3 DNA reads as TGTGCCAGCAGCTTGTCGGGGCCTAGCGGATACGAGCAGTACTTC. This sequence encodes CASSLSGPSGYEQYF.

The V and J genes are TRBV15 and TRBJ2-7; D gene unclear. Trimming removed 0 bases at V and 1 base at J, with 16 bases between. CDR3 length equals 17 residues. Germline CDR1 is LNHNV and CDR2 is YYDKDF (reference sequence). Here the CDR3 reads CATSRDLTTWESYEQYF. In nucleotides, the CDR3 is TGTGCCACCAGCAGAGATCTGACGACATGGGAATCCTACGAGCAGTACTTC.

V is TRBV27 and J is TRBJ2-7; no reliable D call. Germline loops: CDR1 MNHEY, CDR2 SMNVEV (reference sequence). The CDR3 has 14 amino acids. V lost 1 base to trimming and J lost 2 bases, with 9 bases between them. CDR3 nucleotides: TGTGCCAGCAGTTTATATTTCGACACCTACGAGCAGTACTTC. Protein sequence: CASSLYFDTYEQYF.

The genes are TRBV28 and TRBJ2-2, with a tentative D call TRBD2 (6 bases). From germline, CDR1 is MDHEN and CDR2 SYDVKM. With 7 bases removed from V and 7 bases from J, the gap between germline ends came to 19 bases. CDR3 length: 15 residues. CDR3 DNA: TGTGCCAGCACCCCAGCGTGGGAGGTTGGCGGGGAGCTGTTTTTT. This codes for CASTPAWEVGGELFF.

The rearrangement uses TRBV5-1 and TRBJ1-1; 7 positions match TRBD1. Germline trimming cut 5 bases from V and 0 bases from J; bases unmatched to any gene: 10. The CDR3 sequence is 16 residues long. Germline V gene lookup returns CDR1 SGHRS and CDR2 YFSETQ. CDR3 region: CASRYGPGQMNTEAFF. CDR3 DNA sequence: TGCGCCAGCAGGTACGGACCGGGACAGATGAACACTGAAGCTTTCTTT.